This T cell receptor (beta chain) was identified during a study of OX40 agonist ivuxolimab in advanced cancers. Study background: Three partial responders included one hepatocellular carcinoma patient and two cutaneous melanoma patients. Overall study results and limits: Some of the lowest clonal expansion was seen in partial responders at 0.1-3.0 mg/kg. Among some nonresponders, normalized T-cell clonal expansion was also low.

Here immunoSEQ multiplex PCR was the method, and the copy in TCRdb shows in-frame clones only, minus some. The data hold tens of thousands of clones, with roughly nine tenths observed a single time. Of note for this clone: As yet, its antigen is unknown.

This clonotype was sampled from an adult with an advanced solid tumor such as melanoma, head and neck, liver or kidney cancer. Specimen: CD4+ or CD8+ T cells sorted from blood, collected in a trial of the OX40 agonist ivuxolimab.

This CDR3 is CASSDRGSSYNEQFF. Written as DNA, the CDR3 is TGTGCCAGCAGTGACCGAGGAAGCTCCTACAATGAGCAGTTCTTC. The chain carries TRBV6-4 and TRBJ2-1; no definite D call. Germline values: CDR1 MRHNA, CDR2 SNTAGT. The CDR3 runs 15 residues. V was pared by 2 bases and J by 0 bases, with 8 bases between.